This T cell receptor (beta chain) was recorded in a study of blood T cell repertoires in COVID-19. In the source study's methods: Reference gene primers were amplified, and this amplification served to estimate nucleated cell counts. Repertoires were generated with immunoSEQ multiplex PCR, while TCRdb's copy carries only in-frame clones and drops some. D and trimming come from the DNA, and the V and J calls and clone size come from that table. Of around 77,000 clones listed, 80% to 90% are singletons. The sequence came from a man aged 65 to 85 with active or convalescent COVID-19. What was sequenced was peripheral blood.

The CDR3 DNA reads TGTGCCAGCAACTGGGGCCTAGCGGGAGAATACGATGAGCAGTTCTTC. This codes for CASNWGLAGEYDEQFF. The genes are TRBV2 and TRBJ2-1; TRBD2 aligns across 10 bases. The CDR3 is 16 residues long. In germline, CDR1 is SNHLY, CDR2 FYNNEI. V dropped 7 bases and J dropped 8; count of bases not matched to a gene: 14.